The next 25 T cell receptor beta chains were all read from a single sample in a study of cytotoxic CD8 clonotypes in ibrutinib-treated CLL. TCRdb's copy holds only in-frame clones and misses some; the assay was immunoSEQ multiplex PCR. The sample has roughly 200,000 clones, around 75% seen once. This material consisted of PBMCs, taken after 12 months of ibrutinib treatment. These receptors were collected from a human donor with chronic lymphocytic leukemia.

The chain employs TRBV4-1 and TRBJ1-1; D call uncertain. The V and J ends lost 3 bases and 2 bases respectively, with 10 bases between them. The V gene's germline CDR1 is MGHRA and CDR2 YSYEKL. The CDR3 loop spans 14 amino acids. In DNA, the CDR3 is TGCGCCAGCAGCCATCTTCCCACCAACACTGAAGCTTTCTTT. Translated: CASSHLPTNTEAFF.

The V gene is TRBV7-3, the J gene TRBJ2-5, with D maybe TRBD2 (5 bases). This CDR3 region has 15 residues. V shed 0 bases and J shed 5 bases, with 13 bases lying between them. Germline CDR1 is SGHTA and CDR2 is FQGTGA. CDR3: CASSLTFGPGETQYF. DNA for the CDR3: TGTGCCAGCAGCTTAACCTTTGGACCGGGGGAGACCCAGTACTTC.

CDR3 DNA sequence: TGTGCCATCAGTGAAAACAGGGGGCTGGGCACTGAAGCTTTCTTT. Amino acids: CAISENRGLGTEAFF. V usage is TRBV10-3 and J usage is TRBJ1-1; 9 nucleotides match TRBD1. The CDR3 covers 15 residues. Germline lookup yields CDR1 ENHRY and CDR2 SYGVKD. Trimming cost V 3 bases and J 4 bases; bases outside gene matches: 6.

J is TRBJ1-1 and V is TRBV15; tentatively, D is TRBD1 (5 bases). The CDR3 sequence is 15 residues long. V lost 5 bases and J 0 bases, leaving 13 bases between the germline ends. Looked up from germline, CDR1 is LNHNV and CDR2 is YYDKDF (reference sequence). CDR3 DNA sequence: TGTGCCACCAGCCCAGGGCCCGTCATGAACACTGAAGCTTTCTTT. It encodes CATSPGPVMNTEAFF. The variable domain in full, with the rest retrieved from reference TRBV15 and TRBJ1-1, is DAMVIQNPRYQVTQFGKPVTLSCSQTLNHNVMYWYQQKSSQAPKLLFHYYDKDFNNEADTPDNFQSRRPNTSFCFLDIRSPGLGDTAMYLCATSPGPVMNTEAFFGQGTRLTVV.

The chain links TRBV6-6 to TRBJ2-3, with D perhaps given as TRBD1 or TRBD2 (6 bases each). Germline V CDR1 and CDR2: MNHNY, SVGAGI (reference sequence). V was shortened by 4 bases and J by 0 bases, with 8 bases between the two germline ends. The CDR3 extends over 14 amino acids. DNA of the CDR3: TGTGCCAGCAGTTGGGGGGCCAGCACAGATACGCAGTATTTT. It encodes CASSWGASTDTQYF.

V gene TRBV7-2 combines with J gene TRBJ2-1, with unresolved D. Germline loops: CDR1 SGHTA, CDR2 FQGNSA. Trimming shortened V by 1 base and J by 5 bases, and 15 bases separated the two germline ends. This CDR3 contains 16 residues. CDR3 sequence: CASSLGVSSRNNEQFF. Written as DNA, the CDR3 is TGTGCCAGCAGCTTAGGGGTTTCAAGCAGAAACAATGAGCAGTTCTTC.

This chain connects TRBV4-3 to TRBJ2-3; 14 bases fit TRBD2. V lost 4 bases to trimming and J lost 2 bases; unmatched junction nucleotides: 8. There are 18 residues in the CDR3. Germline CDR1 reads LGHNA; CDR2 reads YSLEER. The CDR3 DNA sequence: TGCGCCAGCAGCCTACTCGGACTAGCGGGAGGAATCACAGATACGCAGTATTTT. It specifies CASSLLGLAGGITDTQYF.

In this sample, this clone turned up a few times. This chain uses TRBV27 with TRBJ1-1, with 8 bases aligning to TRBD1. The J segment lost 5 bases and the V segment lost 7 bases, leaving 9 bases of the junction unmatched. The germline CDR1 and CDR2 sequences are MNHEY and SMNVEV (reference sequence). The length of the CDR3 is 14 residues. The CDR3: CASTPRQGITEAFF. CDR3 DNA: TGTGCCAGCACCCCCCGACAGGGGATAACTGAAGCTTTCTTT.

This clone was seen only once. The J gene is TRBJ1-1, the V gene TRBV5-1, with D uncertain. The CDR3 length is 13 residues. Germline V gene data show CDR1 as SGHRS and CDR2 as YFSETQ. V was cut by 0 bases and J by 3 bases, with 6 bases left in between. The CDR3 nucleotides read TGCGCCAGCAGCTTGGGGCTGGACACTGAAGCTTTCTTT. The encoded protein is CASSLGLDTEAFF.

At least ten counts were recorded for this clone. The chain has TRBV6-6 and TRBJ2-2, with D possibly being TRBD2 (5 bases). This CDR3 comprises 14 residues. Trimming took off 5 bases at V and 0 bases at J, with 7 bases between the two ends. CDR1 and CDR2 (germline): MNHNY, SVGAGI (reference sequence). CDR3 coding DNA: TGTGCCAGCAGTCGGACTTCGAACACCGGGGAGCTGTTTTTT. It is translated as CASSRTSNTGELFF.

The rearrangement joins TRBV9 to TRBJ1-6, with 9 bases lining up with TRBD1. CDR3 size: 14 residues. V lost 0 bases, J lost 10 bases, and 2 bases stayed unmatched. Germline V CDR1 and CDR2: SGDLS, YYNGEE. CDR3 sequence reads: CASSVAGQGSPLHF. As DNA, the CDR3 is TGTGCCAGCAGCGTAGCGGGACAGGGATCACCCCTCCACTTT.

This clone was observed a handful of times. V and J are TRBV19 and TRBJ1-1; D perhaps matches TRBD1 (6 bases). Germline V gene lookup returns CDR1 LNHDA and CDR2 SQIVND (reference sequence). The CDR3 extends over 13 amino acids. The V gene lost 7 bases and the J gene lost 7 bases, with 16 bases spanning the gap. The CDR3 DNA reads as TGTGCCAGTACCTTCGGGGGCCACGGTGAAGCTTTCTTT. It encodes CASTFGGHGEAFF.

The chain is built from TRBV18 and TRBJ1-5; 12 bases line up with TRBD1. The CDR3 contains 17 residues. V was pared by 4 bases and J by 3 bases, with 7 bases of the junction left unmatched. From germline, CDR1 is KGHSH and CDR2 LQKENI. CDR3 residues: CASSLSGTGGPNQPQHF. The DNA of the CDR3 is TGTGCCAGCTCACTTTCCGGGACAGGGGGCCCCAATCAGCCCCAGCATTTT.

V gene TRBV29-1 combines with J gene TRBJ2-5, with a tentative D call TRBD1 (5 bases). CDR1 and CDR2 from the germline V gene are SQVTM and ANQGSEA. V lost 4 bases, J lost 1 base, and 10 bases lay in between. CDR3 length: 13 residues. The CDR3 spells CSVGWGIQETQYF. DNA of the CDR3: TGCAGCGTTGGATGGGGCATCCAAGAGACCCAGTACTTC.

The CDR3 nucleotides are TGTGCCAGCAGTGGGGGGACAGGCCGCAATCAGCCCCAGCATTTT. As protein: CASSGGTGRNQPQHF. The chain recombines TRBV6-1 with TRBJ1-5; 8 nucleotides match TRBD1. CDR3 length: 15 residues. CDR1 and CDR2 (germline): MNHNS, SASEGT. V dropped 4 bases and J dropped 2; count of bases not matched to a gene: 4.

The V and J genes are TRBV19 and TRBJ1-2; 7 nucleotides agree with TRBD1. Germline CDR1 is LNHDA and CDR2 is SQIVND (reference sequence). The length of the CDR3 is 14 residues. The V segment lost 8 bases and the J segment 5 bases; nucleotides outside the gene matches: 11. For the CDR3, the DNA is TGTGCCAGTCATCACCCGCCAGGGGGATATGGCTACACCTTC. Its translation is CASHHPPGGYGYTF. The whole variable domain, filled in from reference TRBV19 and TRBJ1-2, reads DGGITQSPKYLFRKEGQNVTLSCEQNLNHDAMYWYRQDPGQGLRLIYYSQIVNDFQKGDIAEGYSVSREKKESFPLTVTSAQKNPTAFYLCASHHPPGGYGYTFGSGTRLTVV.

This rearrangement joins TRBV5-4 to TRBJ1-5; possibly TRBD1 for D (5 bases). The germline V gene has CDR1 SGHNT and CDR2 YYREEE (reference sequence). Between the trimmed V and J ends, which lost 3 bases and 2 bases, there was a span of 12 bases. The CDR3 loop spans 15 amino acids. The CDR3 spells CASSYWGGRNQPQHF. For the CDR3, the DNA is TGTGCCAGCAGCTATTGGGGGGGACGCAATCAGCCCCAGCATTTT.

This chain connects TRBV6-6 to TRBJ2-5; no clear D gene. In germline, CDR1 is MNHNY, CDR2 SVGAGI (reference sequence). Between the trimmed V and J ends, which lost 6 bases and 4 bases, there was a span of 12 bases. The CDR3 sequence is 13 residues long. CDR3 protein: CASRLATSETQYF. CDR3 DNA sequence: TGTGCCAGCAGGTTGGCAACCTCAGAGACCCAGTACTTC.

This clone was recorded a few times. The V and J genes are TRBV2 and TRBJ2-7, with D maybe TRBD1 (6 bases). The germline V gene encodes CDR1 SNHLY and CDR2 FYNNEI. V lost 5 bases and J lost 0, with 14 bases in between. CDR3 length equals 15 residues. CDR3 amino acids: CASSTTGNPSYEQYF. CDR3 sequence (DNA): TGTGCCAGCAGTACTACAGGGAATCCCTCCTACGAGCAGTACTTC.

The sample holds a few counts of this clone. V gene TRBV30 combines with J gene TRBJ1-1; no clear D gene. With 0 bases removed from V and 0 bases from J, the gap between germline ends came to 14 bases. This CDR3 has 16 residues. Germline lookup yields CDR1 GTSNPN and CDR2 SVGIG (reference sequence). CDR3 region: CAWSVQPGRMNTEAFF. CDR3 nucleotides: TGTGCCTGGAGTGTACAGCCCGGGCGTATGAACACTGAAGCTTTCTTT.

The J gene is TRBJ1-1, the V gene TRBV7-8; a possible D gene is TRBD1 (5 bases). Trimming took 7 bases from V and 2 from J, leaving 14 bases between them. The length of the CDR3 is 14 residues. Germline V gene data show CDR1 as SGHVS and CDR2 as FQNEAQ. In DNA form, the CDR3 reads TGTGCCAGCACCCTTGGGGACCCCAACACTGAAGCTTTCTTT. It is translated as CASTLGDPNTEAFF.

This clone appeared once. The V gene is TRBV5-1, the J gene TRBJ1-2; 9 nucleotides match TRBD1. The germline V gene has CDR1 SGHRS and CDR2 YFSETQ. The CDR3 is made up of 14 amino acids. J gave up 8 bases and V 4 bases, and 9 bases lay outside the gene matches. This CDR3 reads CASSPITTGGGYTF. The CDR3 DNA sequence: TGCGCCAGCAGCCCAATAACGACAGGGGGAGGCTACACCTTC.

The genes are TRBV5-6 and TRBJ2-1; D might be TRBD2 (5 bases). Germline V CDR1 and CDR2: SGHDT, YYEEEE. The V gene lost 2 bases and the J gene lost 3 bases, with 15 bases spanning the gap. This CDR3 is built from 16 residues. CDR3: CASSFGTGSLYNEQFF. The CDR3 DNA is TGTGCCAGCAGCTTCGGTACGGGGAGCCTCTACAATGAGCAGTTCTTC.

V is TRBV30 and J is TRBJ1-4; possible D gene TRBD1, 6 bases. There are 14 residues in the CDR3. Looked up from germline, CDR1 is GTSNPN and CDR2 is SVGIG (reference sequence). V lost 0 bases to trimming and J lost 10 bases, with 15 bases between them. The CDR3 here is CAWSVKQGWGKLFF. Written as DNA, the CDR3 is TGTGCCTGGAGTGTAAAACAGGGATGGGGAAAACTGTTTTTT.

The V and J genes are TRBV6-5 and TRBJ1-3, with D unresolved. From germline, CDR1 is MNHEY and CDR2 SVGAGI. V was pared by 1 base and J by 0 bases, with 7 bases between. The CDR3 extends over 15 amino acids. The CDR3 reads CASSYLGSSGNTIYF. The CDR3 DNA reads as TGTGCCAGCAGTTACTTGGGGAGCTCTGGAAACACCATATATTTT.